The rows below give T cell receptor beta chains drawn from one sample of a study of blood T cell repertoires in COVID-19. Repertoires were generated with immunoSEQ multiplex PCR, while TCRdb's copy carries only in-frame clones and drops some. The sample shows around 70,000 clones, around 79% of them seen only once. Sequences were obtained from peripheral blood. The receptor set was obtained from a man in his 60s with active or convalescent COVID-19. CDR3s include the opening cysteine and the closing phenylalanine or tryptophan. The D gene is left open where the match is weak. Only part of the rows carry a size: once, few, many, or a class if the clone is expanded.

v_call	clone_size	d_call	j_call	cdr3_nt	cdr3_aa
TRBV5-1	-	-	TRBJ1-2	TGCGCCAGCAGCTTTGAGACAAACTATGGCTACACCTTC	CASSFETNYGYTF
TRBV7-9	-	-	TRBJ2-1	TGTGCCAGCAGCTCCACCCCGGGGAGGGGGGTCGGCAATGAGCAGTTCTTC	CASSSTPGRGVGNEQFF
TRBV7-9	-	-	TRBJ1-1	TGTGCCAGCCGTCGACAGCCGAACACTGAAGCTTTCTTT	CASRRQPNTEAFF
TRBV5-6	-	-	TRBJ2-1	TGTGCCAGCAGCTTGGATCGGGGGGAGCAGTTCTTC	CASSLDRGEQFF
TRBV2	-	TRBD1	TRBJ1-6	TGTGCCAGCACCCGACAGGGATTGGTTTCACCCCTCCACTTT	CASTRQGLVSPLHF
TRBV3-1/TRBV3-2	-	TRBD2	TRBJ2-1	TGTGCCAGCAGCCAAGATGGAACTAGCGGGGTCAATGAGCAGTTCTTC	CASSQDGTSGVNEQFF
TRBV4-2	-	-	TRBJ2-1	TGTGCCAGCAGCCAAGAGAGCAATGAGCAGTTCTTC	CASSQESNEQFF
TRBV6-6	-	TRBD2	TRBJ2-1	TGTGCCAGCAGTTATCAGGGACTAGCGGGGATAAATGAGCAGTTCTTC	CASSYQGLAGINEQFF
TRBV5-4	-	TRBD1	TRBJ2-7	TGTGCCAGCAGCATGCGGACAGGCTCCTACGAGCAGTACTTC	CASSMRTGSYEQYF
TRBV18	-	TRBD2	TRBJ2-7	TGTGCCAGCTCGGGACTAGCGGGGGAAGAGCAGTACTTC	CASSGLAGEEQYF
TRBV4-1	few	TRBD1	TRBJ1-2	TGCGCCAGCAGCCAAGAGGACAGGACTAACTATGGCTACACCTTC	CASSQEDRTNYGYTF
TRBV7-3	-	-	TRBJ1-2	TGTGCCAGCAGCTTACAGCAGGGCTATGGCTACACCTTC	CASSLQQGYGYTF
TRBV2	-	-	TRBJ2-5	TGTGCCAGCAGGGAGGGTAAAGAGACCCAGTACTTC	CASREGKETQYF
TRBV10-3	-	TRBD1	TRBJ1-2	TGTGCCATCAGTGCGACAGGGAATAACTATGGCTACACCTTC	CAISATGNNYGYTF
TRBV13	-	TRBD2	TRBJ2-1	TGTGCCAGCAGCTCGGGACTACCGGGAGATGGGAATGAGCAGTTCTTC	CASSSGLPGDGNEQFF
TRBV19	-	TRBD1	TRBJ1-2	TGTGCCAGTAGTATAGATCAGGGGGATGGCTACACCTTC	CASSIDQGDGYTF
TRBV7-7	-	-	TRBJ2-5	TGTGCCAGCAGCCCGGGCCCGGCGGGGGCCCAAGAGACCCAGTACTTC	CASSPGPAGAQETQYF
TRBV6-1	-	-	TRBJ2-7	TGTGCCAGCAGTGAAAGGGGACTCTCCTACGAGCAGTACTTC	CASSERGLSYEQYF
TRBV12-5	-	-	TRBJ1-1	TGTGCTAGTGGTAGGGACACAGAGGGCGTCACTGAAGCTTTCTTT	CASGRDTEGVTEAFF
TRBV5-4	-	TRBD1	TRBJ2-2	TGTGCCAGCAGCTTGCCGGGACAGGGGGCCGGGGAGCTGTTTTTT	CASSLPGQGAGELFF
TRBV7-3	-	-	TRBJ2-2	TGTGCCAGCAGCTTAACCCTGAGTACCGGGGAGCTGTTTTTT	CASSLTLSTGELFF
TRBV3-1/TRBV3-2	-	TRBD2	TRBJ2-2	TGTGCCAGCAGCCTAGGACTAGCGGGGGGCAACGCGAACACCGGGGAGCTGTTTTTT	CASSLGLAGGNANTGELFF
TRBV7-2	-	TRBD1	TRBJ1-4	TGTGCCAGCAGCTTAGGGACAGGGGGCGAAAAACTGTTTTTT	CASSLGTGGEKLFF